One and the same sample provided the 22 T cell receptor beta chains below, sequenced in a study of cytomegalovirus exposure and HLA in healthy donors. 13 Jbeta primers and 60 Vbeta primers were used for the PCR. Sequencing was performed with immunoSEQ multiplex PCR; in TCRdb, only in-frame clones are kept and a portion is missing. Here the sample spans more than 130,000 clones, about 80% being singletons. Source material: PBMCs. These receptors were taken from a man aged 35 to 55 in good health and CMV-seropositive.

The V and J genes are TRBV18 and TRBJ1-6; possible D gene TRBD1, 5 bases. The V end lost 5 bases, the J end lost 10 bases, and 12 bases lay between the germline ends. CDR3 length: 13 residues. Germline CDR1 KGHSH, CDR2 LQKENI. CDR3 protein: CASSSGRGSPLHF. Written as DNA, the CDR3 is TGTGCCAGCTCATCTGGTCGGGGGTCACCCCTCCACTTT.

The rearrangement links TRBV19 to TRBJ1-5, with D unresolved. Germline V gene data show CDR1 as LNHDA and CDR2 as SQIVND (reference sequence). CDR3 length equals 14 residues. V was clipped by 3 bases and J by 3 bases, with 9 bases between them. In DNA, the CDR3 is TGTGCCAGTAGTATTGCCGGGGTCAATCAGCCCCAGCATTTT. Residues: CASSIAGVNQPQHF.

The chain links TRBV7-9 to TRBJ1-1; the D gene is possibly TRBD1 (6 bases). The ends were cut back, 1 base at V and 4 bases at J, with 10 bases in the middle. The germline CDR1 and CDR2 sequences are SEHNR and FQNEAQ (reference sequence). This CDR3 has 14 amino acids. CDR3 sequence reads: CASSLGTGRTEAFF. The CDR3 DNA follows: TGTGCCAGCAGCTTAGGTACAGGGCGCACTGAAGCTTTCTTT.

The chain links TRBV6-6 to TRBJ1-1; weak D call: TRBD1 (5 bases). Germline V gene lookup returns CDR1 MNHNY and CDR2 SVGAGI (reference sequence). Trimming took 8 bases from V and 4 from J, leaving 17 bases between them. CDR3 length: 14 residues. CDR3 bases: TGTGCCAGCGGAGGGGAGAGAGGGAGCACTGAAGCTTTCTTT. Translated, it gives CASGGERGSTEAFF.

V and J are TRBV7-6 and TRBJ2-7; D is unresolved. This CDR3 region has 13 residues. Trimming took 1 base from V and 3 from J, leaving 7 bases between them. The germline V gene has CDR1 SGHVS and CDR2 FNYEAQ. CDR3 loop: CASSLETGYEQYF. In DNA, the CDR3 is TGTGCCAGCAGCTTAGAAACGGGCTACGAGCAGTACTTC.

This chain uses TRBV10-3 with TRBJ2-5; possible D gene TRBD1, 5 bases. Per germline, CDR1 ENHRY and CDR2 SYGVKD. Between the trimmed V and J ends, which lost 8 bases and 4 bases, there was a span of 17 bases. The CDR3 has 14 amino acids. The CDR3 here is CAISGVGRRETQYF. The DNA for the CDR3 is TGTGCCATCTCTGGGGTGGGGCGGAGAGAGACCCAGTACTTC.

This chain uses TRBV5-6 with TRBJ2-2; D might be TRBD2 (6 bases). The CDR3 is made up of 13 amino acids. Trimming cost V 3 bases and J 5 bases, with 8 bases left between them. CDR1 is SGHDT, CDR2 YYEEEE, per germline. CDR3 in amino acids: CASSWGGTGELFF. Written as DNA, the CDR3 is TGTGCCAGCAGCTGGGGAGGTACCGGGGAGCTGTTTTTT. Looking up the rest from reference TRBV5-6 and TRBJ2-2 gives the full variable domain: DAGVTQSPTHLIKTRGQQVTLRCSPKSGHDTVSWYQQALGQGPQFIFQYYEEEERQRGNFPDRFSGHQFPNYSSELNVNALLLGDSALYLCASSWGGTGELFFGEGSRLTVL.

The chain carries TRBV2 and TRBJ2-3; perhaps TRBD2 as D (5 bases). This CDR3 has 16 residues. Germline V gene sequence: CDR1 SNHLY, CDR2 FYNNEI. The germline V and J ends were trimmed by 9 bases and 0 bases, with 19 bases remaining between them. The CDR3 is CASSLTGKTSTDTQYF. The CDR3 DNA reads TGTGCCAGTTCACTAACGGGAAAGACTAGCACAGATACGCAGTATTTT.

The rearrangement joins TRBV27 to TRBJ2-1; TRBD2 agrees at 12 bases. V gave up 0 bases and J gave up 8 bases; unmatched junction bases: 8. The CDR3 is 17 residues long. Germline CDR1 MNHEY, CDR2 SMNVEV (reference sequence). The CDR3 bases are TGTGCCAGCAGTTTATCCGGCCTAGCGGGAGGGGAGGATGAGCAGTTCTTC. Residues: CASSLSGLAGGEDEQFF.

Note on this clone: One end of the junction varies from germline; a read error may be responsible. The genes are TRBV4-2 and TRBJ1-4; 7 bases align to TRBD1. Germline CDR1 and CDR2: LGHNA and YNFKEQ. The CDR3 spans 14 residues. The CDR3 nucleotides read TGTGCCAGCAGGCAAGACAGGGCGGTTGAAAAACTGTTTTTT. Translating it yields CASRQDRAVEKLFF.

This clone was seen only once. This rearrangement joins TRBV9 to TRBJ2-5; 8 bases agree with TRBD1. Trimming took 0 bases from V and 5 from J; bases not matched to a gene: 12. The CDR3 is 17 amino acids. In germline, CDR1 is SGDLS, CDR2 YYNGEE. The CDR3 DNA reads TGTGCCAGCAGCGTAGCCGGACAGGGCCCCCCCGGGGAGACCCAGTACTTC. Protein product: CASSVAGQGPPGETQYF.

J is TRBJ2-5 and V is TRBV5-4; 7 bases agree with TRBD1. V shed 3 bases and J 5 bases; nucleotides not matched to a gene: 10. The CDR3 runs 15 residues. Germline V gene sequence: CDR1 SGHNT, CDR2 YYREEE (reference sequence). CDR3 loop: CASSSGQGVWETQYF. The CDR3 nucleotides read TGTGCCAGCAGCTCAGGGCAGGGGGTATGGGAGACCCAGTACTTC.

The chain has TRBV18 and TRBJ2-2; D not certain. V lost 3 bases, J lost 6 bases, and 8 bases lay in between. CDR3 length equals 13 residues. Looked up from germline, CDR1 is KGHSH and CDR2 is LQKENI. In nucleotides, the CDR3 is TGTGCCAGCTCACCCCATCGCGCCGGGGAGCTGTTTTTT. Translating it yields CASSPHRAGELFF.

The chain recombines TRBV5-4 with TRBJ2-1, with 9 bases identical to TRBD2. Germline assignment: CDR1 SGHNT and CDR2 YYREEE (reference sequence). The CDR3 totals 18 residues. Trimming cost V 9 bases and J 5 bases; bases outside gene matches: 21. For the CDR3, the DNA is TGTGCCACCCAGCGTGGCGGCAGAGGCGGGGGGGCGGACAATGAGCAGTTCTTC. Translating it yields CATQRGGRGGGADNEQFF.

The rearrangement links TRBV6-5 to TRBJ1-2; maybe TRBD1 (6 bases). V lost 0 bases and J 8 bases, leaving 10 bases between the germline ends. The CDR3 contains 13 residues. CDR1 is MNHEY and CDR2 is SVGAGI in the germline V gene. The CDR3 sequence is CASSYSGGEGYTF. The CDR3 nucleotides are TGTGCCAGCAGTTACTCTGGGGGCGAGGGCTACACCTTC.

This chain uses TRBV7-9 with TRBJ2-1; the match to TRBD2 covers 11 bases. Trimming at V came to 2 bases and at J to 4 bases, leaving 7 bases not matched to a gene. Germline V lookup: CDR1 SEHNR, CDR2 FQNEAQ (reference sequence). The CDR3 totals 17 residues. The CDR3 reads CASSLRPLAGAYNEQFF. The DNA of the CDR3 is TGTGCCAGCAGCTTAAGGCCACTAGCGGGGGCGTACAATGAGCAGTTCTTC.

This clone was seen a few times. The chain links TRBV18 to TRBJ2-7, with D possibly TRBD2 on 5 matching bases. The germline V gene encodes CDR1 KGHSH and CDR2 LQKENI. Trimming cost V 3 bases and J 3 bases, with 18 bases left between them. CDR3 length: 16 amino acids. In DNA, the CDR3 is TGTGCCAGCTCACCCCGTTCGGACTCCGAAAACTACGAGCAGTACTTC. This translates into CASSPRSDSENYEQYF. The whole variable domain, filled in from reference TRBV18 and TRBJ2-7, reads NAGVMQNPRHLVRRRGQEARLRCSPMKGHSHVYWYRQLPEEGLKFMVYLQKENIIDESGMPKERFSAEFPKEGPSILRIQQVVRGDSAAYFCASSPRSDSENYEQYFGPGTRLTVT.

This rearrangement joins TRBV29-1 to TRBJ2-3; 10 bases map to TRBD2. Germline CDR1 and CDR2: SQVTM and ANQGSEA. The CDR3 is made up of 13 amino acids. The junction had 3 bases not matched to a gene; V was cut back by 7 bases and J by 2 bases. The DNA for the CDR3 is TGCAGCGCAGCGGGAGGGGTCACAGATACGCAGTATTTT. Translated, it gives CSAAGGVTDTQYF.

This chain links TRBV10-3 with TRBJ2-5; D possibly corresponds to TRBD1 (5 bases). CDR1 ENHRY and CDR2 SYGVKD come from the germline V gene. Trimming shortened V by 6 bases and J by 5 bases, and 13 bases separated the two germline ends. The CDR3 spans 13 residues. CDR3 sequence: CAISNQGSETQYF. The DNA of the CDR3 is TGTGCCATCAGCAACCAGGGTTCCGAGACCCAGTACTTC.

V is TRBV5-1 and J is TRBJ2-7, with no clear D. This CDR3 comprises 15 residues. From germline, CDR1 is SGHRS and CDR2 YFSETQ. The V end was cut by 0 bases, the J end by 2 bases, with 12 bases between. In DNA form, the CDR3 reads TGCGCCAGCAGCTTGGCCGGTCAGGAAACCTACGAGCAGTACTTC. It specifies CASSLAGQETYEQYF.

This clone was counted between two and nine times. V gene TRBV6-5 combines with J gene TRBJ2-1, with TRBD2 as a possible D gene (6 bases). Between the trimmed V and J ends, which lost 8 bases and 2 bases, there was a span of 7 bases. CDR1 and CDR2 from the germline V gene are MNHEY and SVGAGI. The CDR3 contains 12 residues. This chain's CDR3 is CASRGTYNEQFF. CDR3 in DNA: TGTGCCAGCCGGGGGACCTACAATGAGCAGTTCTTC.

The J gene is TRBJ2-7, the V gene TRBV20-1; no firm D call. The CDR3 covers 11 residues. Per the germline V gene, CDR1 is DFQATT and CDR2 is SNEGSKA (reference sequence). V was shortened by 2 bases and J by 5 bases, with 7 bases between the two germline ends. CDR3 sequence: CSARYGDEQYF. The DNA of the CDR3 is TGCAGTGCTAGATACGGTGACGAGCAGTACTTC.